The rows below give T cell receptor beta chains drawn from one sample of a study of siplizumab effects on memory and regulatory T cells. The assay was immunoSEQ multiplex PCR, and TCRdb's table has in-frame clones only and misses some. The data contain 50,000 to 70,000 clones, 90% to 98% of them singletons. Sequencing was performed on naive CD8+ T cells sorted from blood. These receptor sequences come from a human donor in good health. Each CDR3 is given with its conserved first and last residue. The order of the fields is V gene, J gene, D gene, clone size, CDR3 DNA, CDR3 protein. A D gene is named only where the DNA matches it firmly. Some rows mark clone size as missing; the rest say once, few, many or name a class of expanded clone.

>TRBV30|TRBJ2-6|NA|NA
TGTGCCTGGACTAAGACCCCGGGCCTTGGGGCCAACGTCCTGACTTTC
CAWTKTPGLGANVLTF
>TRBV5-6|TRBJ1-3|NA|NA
TGTGCCAGCAGCTTGCGCGGCATCTCTGGAAACACCATATATTTT
CASSLRGISGNTIYF
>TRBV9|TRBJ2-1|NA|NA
TGTGCCAGCAGTGTCTCCTACAATGAGCAGTTCTTC
CASSVSYNEQFF
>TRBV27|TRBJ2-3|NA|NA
TGTGCCAGCAGCGAGAGGGGGGCTACAGATACGCAGTATTTT
CASSERGATDTQYF
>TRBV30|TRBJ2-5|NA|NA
TGTGCCTGGAGTCCAGCGGAGACCCAGTACTTC
CAWSPAETQYF
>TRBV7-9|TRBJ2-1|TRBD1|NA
TGTGCCAGCAGCTTGAACCCCGGACAGGGGGCGTCCAATGAGCAGTTCTTC
CASSLNPGQGASNEQFF
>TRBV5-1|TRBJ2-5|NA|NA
TGCGCCAGCAGCTTGGTGGACGCGTGGCAAGAAGAGACCCAGTACTTC
CASSLVDAWQEETQYF
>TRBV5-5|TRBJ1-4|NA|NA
TGTGCCAGCAGCCCCTTTGGGGAAAAACTGTTTTTT
CASSPFGEKLFF
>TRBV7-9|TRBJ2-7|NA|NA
TGTGCCAGCCAGGGGAGGTTCGAGCGGTACTTC
CASQGRFERYF
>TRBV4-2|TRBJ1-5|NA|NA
TGTGCCAGCAGCCAAGATCTGGCCGGGGGCGGTCAGCCCCAGCATTTT
CASSQDLAGGGQPQHF
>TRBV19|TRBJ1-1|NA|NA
TGTGCCAGTAGGGCGGGAAACACTGAAGCTTTCTTT
CASRAGNTEAFF
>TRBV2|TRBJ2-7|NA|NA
TGTGCCAGCGCTCCGGGACACCAAACCTACGAGCAGTACTTC
CASAPGHQTYEQYF
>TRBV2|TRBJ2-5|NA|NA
TGTGCCAGCAGGCTGGGCGGGGACATCCAAGAGACCCAGTACTTC
CASRLGGDIQETQYF
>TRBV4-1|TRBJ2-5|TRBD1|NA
TGCGCCAGCAGCCAGGGGACAGGGTCGGGTGAGACCCAGTACTTC
CASSQGTGSGETQYF
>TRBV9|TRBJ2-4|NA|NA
TGTGCCAGCAGCACTCCGACAGCCGGGGACATTCAGTACTTC
CASSTPTAGDIQYF
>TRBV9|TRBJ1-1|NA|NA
TGTGCCAGCAGCGTAGAAGGCCGAGGGACTGAAGCTTTCTTT
CASSVEGRGTEAFF
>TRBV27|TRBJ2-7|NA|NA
TGTGCCAGCAGTTTGGATTCTGGGGGCTACGAGCAGTACTTC
CASSLDSGGYEQYF
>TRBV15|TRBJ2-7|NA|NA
TGTGCCACCAGAGACTCGGGGGTGAGGGAGCAGTACTTC
CATRDSGVREQYF
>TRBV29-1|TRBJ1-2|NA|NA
TGCAGCGTTGATTCGGCAGGGGAGGGCGGCTACACCTTC
CSVDSAGEGGYTF
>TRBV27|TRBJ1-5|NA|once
TGTGCCAGCAGTGATCAAGGGGATTATAGCAATCAGCCCCAGCATTTT
CASSDQGDYSNQPQHF
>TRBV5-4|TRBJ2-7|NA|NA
TGTGCCAGCACCGGGGGCCCTTCCTACGAGCAGTACTTC
CASTGGPSYEQYF
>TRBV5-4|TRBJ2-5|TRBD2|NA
TGTGCCAGCAGCTTGGGCGGGGGGCTAGAGACCCAGTACTTC
CASSLGGGLETQYF
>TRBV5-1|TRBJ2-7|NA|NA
TGCGCCAGCAGCCTCGGGATCAACTACGAGCAGTACTTC
CASSLGINYEQYF
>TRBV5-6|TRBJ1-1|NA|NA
TGTGCCAGCAGCCCAGAGACAGCCCATACTGAAGCTTTCTTT
CASSPETAHTEAFF
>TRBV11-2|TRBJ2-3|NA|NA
TGTGCCAGCAGCCAGAGACCCCCGGGACTCAGCACAGATACGCAGTATTTT
CASSQRPPGLSTDTQYF
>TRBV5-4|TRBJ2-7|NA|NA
TGTGCCAGCAGCTCAGGGTACGAGCAGTACTTC
CASSSGYEQYF